The T cell receptor beta chain under discussion was sequenced for a study of OX40 agonist ivuxolimab in advanced cancers. Study in general: Patients were infused with ivuxolimab every 2 weeks at 0.01 to 10 mg/kg. Regarding the study as a whole: The specificity for antigen of the expanded peripheral T cells was not determined. Averaged across samples, CD8+ T cells carried more expanded clones than CD4+ did.

This clone was observed a few times. Antigen unknown. Systemic immunosuppression or autoimmune disease history was grounds to exclude patients. Assay: immunoSEQ multiplex PCR; the TCRdb copy retains only in-frame clones and omits some. Among fewer than 85,000 clones, around four fifths were seen once, and the ten largest hold under 0.8%. The sample here was CD4+ or CD8+ T cells sorted from blood, taken in a trial of the OX40 agonist ivuxolimab. The source is an adult with an advanced solid tumor such as melanoma, head and neck, liver or kidney cancer.

In DNA form, the CDR3 reads TGTGCCAGCAGTGGTTGGGAGACCCAGTACTTC. This translates into CASSGWETQYF. The chain is built from TRBV2 and TRBJ2-5; unclear D gene. CDR3 length: 11 residues. V gave up 4 bases and J gave up 5 bases, with 5 bases separating them. Germline CDR1 and CDR2: SNHLY and FYNNEI.